The 22 T cell receptor beta chains below all came from one sample that was sequenced in a study of shared clonotypes between healthy human individuals. The data were produced by immunoSEQ multiplex PCR, yet TCRdb's version contains in-frame clones alone and is incomplete. Here the sample spans about 1 million clones, 65% to 75% being singletons. The source material was memory CD4+ T cells sorted from blood. The sample's subset: CD45RA-negative fraction. The receptors here all came from a man aged 18-30 years in good health.

This clone was recorded a few times. The genes are TRBV19 and TRBJ2-3; D is undetermined. CDR3 length: 11 residues. Germline V gene lookup returns CDR1 LNHDA and CDR2 SQIVND (reference sequence). V was pared by 6 bases and J by 6 bases, with 7 bases between. This CDR3 is CASRQQDTQYF. The CDR3 DNA is TGTGCCAGTAGACAGCAGGATACGCAGTATTTT.

This sequence joins TRBV11-2 and TRBJ2-3, with TRBD2 identical over 9 bases. The CDR3 length is 15 residues. Germline lookup yields CDR1 SGHAT and CDR2 FQNNGV. With 3 bases clipped from V and 4 bases from J, the junction kept 5 bases outside the gene matches. This chain's CDR3 is CASSFSGSPADTQYF. DNA for the CDR3: TGTGCCAGCAGCTTTAGCGGGAGTCCTGCAGATACGCAGTATTTT.

The chain couples TRBV6-6 to TRBJ1-2; tentative D call: TRBD1 (5 bases). Germline V CDR1 and CDR2: MNHNY, SVGAGI (reference sequence). V shed 5 bases and J shed 10 bases, with 14 bases lying between them. The CDR3 consists of 12 residues. CDR3 sequence reads: CASSPRRGDYTF. The CDR3 bases are TGTGCCAGCAGTCCCAGGAGGGGCGACTACACCTTC.

The CDR3 loop is CATSRDFGLNTEAFF. In DNA, the CDR3 is TGTGCCACCAGCAGAGATTTTGGCCTGAACACTGAAGCTTTCTTT. The chain links TRBV15 to TRBJ1-1; D is unresolved. In germline, CDR1 is LNHNV, CDR2 YYDKDF (reference sequence). The CDR3 runs 15 residues. The V end lost 0 bases, the J end lost 0 bases, and 8 bases lay between the germline ends. Together with reference TRBV15 and TRBJ1-1, the CDR3 gives the full variable domain: DAMVIQNPRYQVTQFGKPVTLSCSQTLNHNVMYWYQQKSSQAPKLLFHYYDKDFNNEADTPDNFQSRRPNTSFCFLDIRSPGLGDTAMYLCATSRDFGLNTEAFFGQGTRLTVV.

The rearrangement joins TRBV10-3 to TRBJ2-3, with unresolved D. V lost 4 bases and J lost 1, with 12 bases in between. This CDR3 comprises 15 residues. Per the germline V gene, CDR1 is ENHRY and CDR2 is SYGVKD. CDR3 region: CAISAGQLGTDTQYF. The CDR3 DNA reads as TGTGCCATCAGTGCCGGGCAGTTGGGCACAGATACGCAGTATTTT.

The chain recombines TRBV6-5 with TRBJ2-7, with D possibly TRBD1 on 5 matching bases. The CDR3 loop spans 12 amino acids. Germline V lookup: CDR1 MNHEY, CDR2 SVGAGI. V was pared by 4 bases and J by 4 bases, with 8 bases between. The CDR3 DNA is TGTGCCAGCAGTTTACAGGCTTACGAGCAGTACTTC. Encoded protein: CASSLQAYEQYF.

The chain links TRBV15 to TRBJ2-7, with D hard to call. Germline V CDR1 and CDR2: LNHNV, YYDKDF (reference sequence). The V and J ends lost 0 bases and 2 bases respectively, with 5 bases between them. This CDR3 has 13 amino acids. The CDR3 loop reads CATSRDPPYEQYF. The CDR3 DNA is TGTGCCACCAGCAGAGACCCCCCCTACGAGCAGTACTTC. Filled out from reference TRBV15 and TRBJ2-7, the complete variable domain reads DAMVIQNPRYQVTQFGKPVTLSCSQTLNHNVMYWYQQKSSQAPKLLFHYYDKDFNNEADTPDNFQSRRPNTSFCFLDIRSPGLGDTAMYLCATSRDPPYEQYFGPGTRLTVT.

This clone was found a few times. CDR3 sequence (DNA): TGTGCCAGCATCACAGGGCTCTTCCATTATAATTCACCCCTCCACTTT. Translation gives CASITGLFHYNSPLHF. The V and J genes are TRBV21-1 and TRBJ1-6; the table gives TRBD1 as D, unverified against the DNA. TRBV21-1 is a pseudogene. The CDR3 runs to 16 residues.

The V and J genes are TRBV6-5 and TRBJ1-2, with 7 bases lining up with TRBD1. This CDR3 is 14 amino acids long. CDR1 and CDR2 from the germline V gene are MNHEY and SVGAGI. The V segment lost 2 bases and the J segment 9 bases; nucleotides outside the gene matches: 9. The CDR3 here is CASSYEPGQRSYTF. CDR3 sequence (DNA): TGTGCCAGCAGTTACGAACCGGGACAGAGAAGCTACACCTTC.

The chain employs TRBV7-2 and TRBJ1-1, with 7 nucleotides matching TRBD1. Germline V lookup: CDR1 SGHTA, CDR2 FQGNSA. The CDR3 is made up of 15 amino acids. After removal of 5 bases from V and 2 bases from J, the junction contained 8 bases not matched to a gene. CDR3 in amino acids: CASSQTGNVNTEAFF. CDR3 nucleotide sequence: TGTGCCAGCAGCCAGACAGGGAACGTTAACACTGAAGCTTTCTTT.

This chain links TRBV5-6 with TRBJ1-1; TRBD1 matches 8 bases. Germline V lookup: CDR1 SGHDT, CDR2 YYEEEE. The CDR3 loop spans 15 amino acids. V shed 4 bases and J 0 bases; nucleotides not matched to a gene: 5. The CDR3 DNA reads as TGTGCCAGCAGCGGGAACAGGGGGATGAACACTGAAGCTTTCTTT. This gives the protein CASSGNRGMNTEAFF.

V is TRBV19 and J is TRBJ1-2; 7 positions agree with TRBD1. Germline V gives CDR1 LNHDA, CDR2 SQIVND (reference sequence). V was pared by 5 bases and J by 5 bases, with 5 bases of the junction left unmatched. The CDR3 contains 13 residues. The CDR3 spells CASSPGQIYGYTF. Here the CDR3 DNA reads TGTGCCAGTAGTCCGGGACAGATATATGGCTACACCTTC.

V gene TRBV5-1 combines with J gene TRBJ2-1; the match to TRBD2 covers 9 bases. V lost 7 bases, J lost 6 bases, and 11 bases stayed unmatched. Germline V gene lookup returns CDR1 SGHRS and CDR2 YFSETQ. This CDR3 contains 15 residues. The CDR3 is CASAPVAGGPNEQFF. The CDR3 DNA sequence: TGCGCCAGCGCCCCGGTCGCGGGAGGGCCCAATGAGCAGTTCTTC.

The J gene is TRBJ2-7, the V gene TRBV5-5; TRBD1 agrees at 9 bases. Trimming took 3 bases from V and 3 from J; bases not matched to a gene: 19. Germline CDR1 reads SGHKS; CDR2 reads YYEKEE (reference sequence). The CDR3 contains 19 residues. For the CDR3, the DNA is TGTGCCAGCAGCTCCATGAAATCGTCCGGGACAGGGTTAGGCTACGAGCAGTACTTC. Protein: CASSSMKSSGTGLGYEQYF. The entire variable domain, with the rest obtained from reference TRBV5-5 and TRBJ2-7, is as follows: DAGVTQSPTHLIKTRGQQVTLRCSPISGHKSVSWYQQVLGQGPQFIFQYYEKEERGRGNFPDRFSARQFPNYSSELNVNALLLGDSALYLCASSSMKSSGTGLGYEQYFGPGTRLTVT.

The chain links TRBV5-1 to TRBJ2-2; 8 bases fit TRBD2. Unmatched junction bases numbered 11, after V lost 4 bases and J lost 6 bases. Per germline, CDR1 SGHRS and CDR2 YFSETQ. The CDR3 runs to 16 residues. The CDR3 reads CASSARTSYSPGELFF. CDR3 DNA: TGCGCCAGCAGCGCCAGGACTAGCTATTCTCCCGGGGAGCTGTTTTTT.

The J gene is TRBJ2-7, the V gene TRBV2; weak D call: TRBD1 (6 bases). V was clipped by 6 bases and J by 6 bases, with 12 bases between them. The CDR3 loop spans 12 amino acids. Germline V gene sequence: CDR1 SNHLY, CDR2 FYNNEI. In DNA, the CDR3 is TGTGCCAGCAGAACGGACAGACCCGAGCAGTACTTC. Translation gives CASRTDRPEQYF.

The chain is built from TRBV6-5 and TRBJ2-3; a weak D match, TRBD1 (5 bases). The CDR3 is 15 amino acids. From germline, CDR1 is MNHEY and CDR2 SVGAGI. V shed 0 bases and J shed 3 bases, with 10 bases lying between them. The DNA of the CDR3 is TGTGCCAGCAGTTACTCATGGGCAGGGACAGATACGCAGTATTTT. Amino acids: CASSYSWAGTDTQYF.

The chain recombines TRBV2 with TRBJ2-5; TRBD2 is a possible D gene (5 bases). CDR3 length: 15 amino acids. V was trimmed by 6 bases and J by 5 bases, leaving 19 bases between them. Germline V gene data show CDR1 as SNHLY and CDR2 as FYNNEI. The CDR3 bases are TGTGCCAGCAGGCTAGAGGGATCCTCTGGGGAGACCCAGTACTTC. Translated, it gives CASRLEGSSGETQYF.

The chain couples TRBV6-6 to TRBJ2-1; no firm D call. From germline, CDR1 is MNHNY and CDR2 SVGAGI (reference sequence). This CDR3 is built from 11 residues. The ends were cut back, 8 bases at V and 7 bases at J, with 9 bases in the middle. CDR3 in amino acids: CASGKINEQFF. The CDR3 DNA follows: TGTGCCAGCGGAAAGATAAATGAGCAGTTCTTC.

The chain combines TRBV9 with TRBJ2-6; no reliable D call. The CDR3 consists of 15 residues. Germline-derived CDR1 and CDR2 are SGDLS and YYNGEE. V was cut by 1 base and J by 0 bases, with 5 bases left in between. For the CDR3, the DNA is TGTGCCAGCAGCGTAACGTCCTCTGGGGCCAACGTCCTGACTTTC. This encodes CASSVTSSGANVLTF. The entire variable domain, with the rest obtained from reference TRBV9 and TRBJ2-6, is as follows: DSGVTQTPKHLITATGQRVTLRCSPRSGDLSVYWYQQSLDQGLQFLIQYYNGEERAKGNILERFSAQQFPDLHSELNLSSLELGDSALYFCASSVTSSGANVLTFGAGSRLTVL.

This chain joins TRBV19 and TRBJ2-3; no clear D gene. This CDR3 spans 17 amino acids. Trimming stripped 5 bases from V and 0 bases from J, with 18 bases between. Germline CDR1 and CDR2: LNHDA and SQIVND (reference sequence). CDR3 loop: CASSPNSGRISTDTQYF. The CDR3 nucleotides read TGTGCCAGTAGTCCCAACTCCGGACGGATTAGCACAGATACGCAGTATTTT.

Regarding this clone: Other DNA sequences in the same sample also yield this CDR3. V is TRBV2 and J is TRBJ1-5; D unresolved. Germline V lookup: CDR1 SNHLY, CDR2 FYNNEI. This CDR3 has 14 amino acids. Trimming took 2 bases from V and 2 from J, leaving 7 bases between them. Written as DNA, the CDR3 is TGTGCCAGCAGTGAAATACGTGGCAATCAGCCCCAGCATTTT. Amino acid sequence: CASSEIRGNQPQHF.